The entry below gives a single T cell receptor beta chain sequence along with its context. The antigen is undetermined. Other DNA variants within this sample encode the same CDR3. The data were taken from a study of cytomegalovirus exposure and HLA in healthy donors. Broader study findings: Altogether, 150 to 200 TCR beta chains were recorded as cytomegalovirus-associated. A later analysis found first-cohort TCR clusters tended to co-occur in the 90 to 150 validation repertoires. Some public TCRs appeared in many individuals, while most sequences were rare.

With 0 bases clipped from V and 3 bases from J, the junction kept 2 bases outside the gene matches. Germline V gene data show CDR1 as SGHRS and CDR2 as YFSETQ. The CDR3 length is 15 residues. Donors came from a validation cohort of approximately 110 subjects, distinct from the first 666-subject cohort. Repertoires were generated with immunoSEQ multiplex PCR, while TCRdb's copy carries only in-frame clones and drops some. The table includes 150,000 to 200,000 clones, roughly 82% detected once. The TCR was taken from a young woman in good health and CMV-seronegative. The chain has TRBV5-1 and TRBJ2-3, with 9 bases lining up with TRBD1. The sample consisted of PBMCs. The CDR3 region has the DNA TGCGCCAGCAGCTTGGCGGGACAGGGAACAGATACGCAGTATTTT. As protein: CASSLAGQGTDTQYF.